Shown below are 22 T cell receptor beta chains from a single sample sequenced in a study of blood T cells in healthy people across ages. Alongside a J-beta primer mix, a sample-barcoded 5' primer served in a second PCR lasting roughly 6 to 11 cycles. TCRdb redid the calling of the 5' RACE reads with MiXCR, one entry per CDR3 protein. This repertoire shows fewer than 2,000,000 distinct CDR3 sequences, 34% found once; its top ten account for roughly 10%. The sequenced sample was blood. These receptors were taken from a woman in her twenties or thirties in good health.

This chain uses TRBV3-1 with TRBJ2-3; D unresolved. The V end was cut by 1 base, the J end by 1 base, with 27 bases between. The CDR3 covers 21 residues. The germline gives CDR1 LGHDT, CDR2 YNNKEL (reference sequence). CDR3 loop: CASSQVERAPHPRRGTDTQYF. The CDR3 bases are TGTGCCAGCAGCCAAGTTGAAAGGGCCCCCCATCCGCGGAGAGGCACAGATACGCAGTATTTT.

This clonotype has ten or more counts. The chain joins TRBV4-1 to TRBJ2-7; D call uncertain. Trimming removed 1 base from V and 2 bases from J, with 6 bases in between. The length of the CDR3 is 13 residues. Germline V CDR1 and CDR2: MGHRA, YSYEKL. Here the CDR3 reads CASSQAPTYEQYF. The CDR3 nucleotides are TGCGCCAGCAGCCAAGCCCCCACCTACGAGCAGTACTTC.

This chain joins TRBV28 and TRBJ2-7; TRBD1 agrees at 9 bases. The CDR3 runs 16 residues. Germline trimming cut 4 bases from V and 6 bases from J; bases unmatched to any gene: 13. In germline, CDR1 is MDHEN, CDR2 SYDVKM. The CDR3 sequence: CASSSFPGTGSPEQYF. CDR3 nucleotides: TGTGCCAGCAGTTCCTTTCCCGGGACAGGGTCCCCCGAGCAGTACTTC.

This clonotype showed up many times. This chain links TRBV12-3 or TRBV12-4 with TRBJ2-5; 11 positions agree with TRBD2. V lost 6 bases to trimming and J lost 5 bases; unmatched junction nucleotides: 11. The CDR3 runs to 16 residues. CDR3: CASSSTSGTSSETQYF. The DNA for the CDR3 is TGTGCCAGCAGCTCGACTAGCGGGACCTCCTCGGAGACCCAGTACTTC.

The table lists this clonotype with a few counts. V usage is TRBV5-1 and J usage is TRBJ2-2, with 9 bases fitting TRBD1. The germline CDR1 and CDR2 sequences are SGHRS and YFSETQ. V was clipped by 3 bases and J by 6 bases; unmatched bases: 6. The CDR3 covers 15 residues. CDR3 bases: TGCGCCAGCAGCTCCATGGGACAGGGATCCGGGGAGCTGTTTTTT. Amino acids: CASSSMGQGSGELFF.

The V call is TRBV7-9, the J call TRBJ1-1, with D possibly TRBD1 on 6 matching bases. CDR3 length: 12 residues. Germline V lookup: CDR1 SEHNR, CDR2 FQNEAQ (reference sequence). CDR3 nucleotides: TGTGTCGCCATGGGGGCTAACACTGAAGCTTTCTTT. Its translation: CVAMGANTEAFF.

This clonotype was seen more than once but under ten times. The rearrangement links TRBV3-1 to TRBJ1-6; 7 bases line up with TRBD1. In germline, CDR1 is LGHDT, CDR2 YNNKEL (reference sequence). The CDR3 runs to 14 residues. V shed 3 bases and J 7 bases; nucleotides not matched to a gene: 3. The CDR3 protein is CASSHRGENSPLHF. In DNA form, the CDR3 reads TGTGCCAGCAGCCACAGGGGGGAGAATTCACCCCTCCACTTT.

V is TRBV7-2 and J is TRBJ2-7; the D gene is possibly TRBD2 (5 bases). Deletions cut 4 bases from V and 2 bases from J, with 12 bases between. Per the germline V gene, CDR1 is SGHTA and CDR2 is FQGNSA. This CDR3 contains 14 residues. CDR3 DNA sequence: TGTGCCAGCAGCTCGAACAGCGGCACCTACGAGCAGTACTTC. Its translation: CASSSNSGTYEQYF.

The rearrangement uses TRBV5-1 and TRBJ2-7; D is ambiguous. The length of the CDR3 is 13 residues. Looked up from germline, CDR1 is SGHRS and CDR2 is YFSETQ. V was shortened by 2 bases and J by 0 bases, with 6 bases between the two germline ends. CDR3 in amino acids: CASSFEVSYEQYF. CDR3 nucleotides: TGCGCCAGCAGCTTTGAGGTCTCCTACGAGCAGTACTTC.

In nucleotides, the CDR3 is TGTGCCAGCAGCCCTCAAAAGGGGCTTAGCTCCTACGAGCAGTACTTC. Its protein product is CASSPQKGLSSYEQYF. J is TRBJ2-7 and V is TRBV7-9; the D gene is possibly TRBD1 (5 bases). This CDR3 contains 16 residues. V was trimmed by 5 bases and J by 0 bases, leaving 17 bases between them. The germline CDR1 and CDR2 sequences are SEHNR and FQNEAQ (reference sequence).

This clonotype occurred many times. DNA for the CDR3: TGTGCCAGCAGCGCGAGCTTAAACACTGAAGCTTTCTTT. Residues: CASSASLNTEAFF. The chain carries TRBV9 and TRBJ1-1; D is unresolved. The CDR3 has 13 residues. Trimming removed 3 bases at V and 2 bases at J, with 8 bases between. Germline V CDR1 and CDR2: SGDLS, YYNGEE.

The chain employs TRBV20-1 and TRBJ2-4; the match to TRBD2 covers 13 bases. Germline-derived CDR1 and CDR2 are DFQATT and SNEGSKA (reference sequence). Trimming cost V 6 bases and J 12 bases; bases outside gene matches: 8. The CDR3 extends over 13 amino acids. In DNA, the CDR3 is TGCAGTGCCATTGGACTAGCGGGAGACCGTCAGTACTTC. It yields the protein CSAIGLAGDRQYF.

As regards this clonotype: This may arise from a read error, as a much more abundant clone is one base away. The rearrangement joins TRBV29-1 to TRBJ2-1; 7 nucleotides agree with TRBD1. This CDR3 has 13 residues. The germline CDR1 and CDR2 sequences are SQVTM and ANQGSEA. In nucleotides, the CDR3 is TGCGGCGTTGACAGGGCAGGGAACAATGAGCAGTTCTTC. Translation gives CGVDRAGNNEQFF.

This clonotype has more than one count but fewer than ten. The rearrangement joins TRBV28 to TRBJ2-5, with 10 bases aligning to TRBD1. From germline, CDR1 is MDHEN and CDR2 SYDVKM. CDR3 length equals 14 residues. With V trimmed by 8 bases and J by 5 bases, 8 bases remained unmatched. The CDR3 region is CASGIPGQGETQYF. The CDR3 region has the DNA TGTGCCAGCGGAATACCGGGACAGGGGGAGACCCAGTACTTC.

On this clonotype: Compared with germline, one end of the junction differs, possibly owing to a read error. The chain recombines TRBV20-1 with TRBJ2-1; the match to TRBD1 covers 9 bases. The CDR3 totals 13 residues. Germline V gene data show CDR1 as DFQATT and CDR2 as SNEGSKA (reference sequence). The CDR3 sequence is CSARTGVLNGQFF. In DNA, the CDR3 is TGCAGTGCCCGGACAGGGGTTCTCAATGGGCAGTTCTTC.

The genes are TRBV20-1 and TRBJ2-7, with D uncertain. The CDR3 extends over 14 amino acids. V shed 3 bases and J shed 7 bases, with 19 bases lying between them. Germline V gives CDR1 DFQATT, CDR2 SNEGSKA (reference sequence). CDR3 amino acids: CSASRLDAYNEQYF. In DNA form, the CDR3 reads TGCAGTGCTAGCCGCCTTGACGCCTACAATGAGCAGTACTTC.

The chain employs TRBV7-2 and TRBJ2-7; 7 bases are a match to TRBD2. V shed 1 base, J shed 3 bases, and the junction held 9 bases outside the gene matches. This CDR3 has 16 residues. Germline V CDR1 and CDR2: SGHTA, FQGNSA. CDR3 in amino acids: CASSLVRAGGGYEQYF. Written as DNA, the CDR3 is TGTGCCAGCAGCTTAGTGCGGGCGGGCGGGGGCTACGAGCAGTACTTC.

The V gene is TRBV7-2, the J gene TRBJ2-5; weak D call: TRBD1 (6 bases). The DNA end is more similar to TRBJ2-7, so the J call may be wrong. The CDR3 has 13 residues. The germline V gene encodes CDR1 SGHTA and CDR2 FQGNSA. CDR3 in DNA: TGTGCCAGCAGCTCATACCAGGGGAACGAGCAGTACTTC. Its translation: CASSSYQGNEQYF.

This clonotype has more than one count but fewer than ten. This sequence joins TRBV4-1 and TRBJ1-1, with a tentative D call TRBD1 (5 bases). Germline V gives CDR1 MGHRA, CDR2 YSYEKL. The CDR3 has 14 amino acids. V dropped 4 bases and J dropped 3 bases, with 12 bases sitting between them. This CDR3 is CASSPRARDTEAFF. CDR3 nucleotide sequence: TGCGCCAGCAGCCCTCGAGCCAGGGACACTGAAGCTTTCTTT.

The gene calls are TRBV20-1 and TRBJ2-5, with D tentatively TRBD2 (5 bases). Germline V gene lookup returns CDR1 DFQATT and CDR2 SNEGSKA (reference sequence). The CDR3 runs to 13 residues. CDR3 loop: CRPTTGNQETQYF. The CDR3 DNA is TGCAGACCGACAACGGGAAACCAAGAGACCCAGTACTTC.

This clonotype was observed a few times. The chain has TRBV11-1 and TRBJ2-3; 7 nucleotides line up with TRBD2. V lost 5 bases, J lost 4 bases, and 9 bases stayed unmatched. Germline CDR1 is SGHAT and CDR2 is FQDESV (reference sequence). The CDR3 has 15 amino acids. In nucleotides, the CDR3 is TGTGCCAGCAGCCCCTGGAGCGGGAACGCAGATACGCAGTATTTT. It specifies CASSPWSGNADTQYF. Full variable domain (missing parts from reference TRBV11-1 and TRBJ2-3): EAEVAQSPRYKITEKSQAVAFWCDPISGHATLYWYRQILGQGPELLVQFQDESVVDDSQLPKDRFSAERLKGVDSTLKIQPAELGDSAMYLCASSPWSGNADTQYFGPGTRLTVL.

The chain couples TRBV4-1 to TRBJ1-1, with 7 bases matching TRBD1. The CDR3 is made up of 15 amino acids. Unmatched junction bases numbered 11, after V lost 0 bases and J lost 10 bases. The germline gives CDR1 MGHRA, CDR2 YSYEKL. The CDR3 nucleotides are TGCGCCAGCAGCCAAGATAAGGGCAGGGGGGTTGGAGCTTTCTTT. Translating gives CASSQDKGRGVGAFF.